This T cell receptor beta chain was sequenced in a study of blood T cell repertoires in COVID-19. Study information: Material from acute and convalescent COVID-19 was sourced from the United States, Italy and Spain. PBMCs, B-cell-depleted T cells, or T cells provided the cDNA or gDNA that made up the material.

Data came from immunoSEQ multiplex PCR; TCRdb stores just in-frame clones and leaves some out. The sample holds over 150,000 clones, 91% seen once. The CDR3 loop spans 16 amino acids. Per the germline V gene, CDR1 is LNHDA and CDR2 is SQIVND (reference sequence). V lost 3 bases, J lost 2 bases, and 7 bases stayed unmatched. The receptor was derived from a man in his fifties with acute or convalescent COVID-19. The sequencing input was peripheral blood. The chain is built from TRBV19 and TRBJ2-1; TRBD1 agrees at 7 bases. The CDR3 region has the DNA TGTGCCAGTAGTATGGGGCGACAGGGCGCCTACAATGAGCAGTTCTTC. Its protein product is CASSMGRQGAYNEQFF.